The present entry profiles one T cell receptor (beta chain) with its context. This clonotype was counted a few times. Its antigen specificity is not known. It has no much larger one-base neighbor in the sample; base qualities were not kept. The method was PCR. The sequencer listed for this sample is Illumina HiSeq 2500. TCR library preparation used molecular barcoding, with unique molecular identifiers applied to normalize quantification of the TCRbeta repertoire. Clones were called with MiXCR by TCRdb after fastp trimmed the public reads at Q25, and only in-frame beta chains were retained. One record per CDR3 amino acid sequence lists the most common genes and DNA. In this sample the table shows around 800,000 distinct CDR3 sequences, 16% of which occur a single time. The top ten clones comprise about 5% of the sample. Reading the label with the study, this specimen's treatment or condition is: allogeneic hematopoietic cell transplantation with graft depleted of TCRalphabeta T cells and CD19 B cells. Transplant recipients were children who received TCRalphabeta/CD19-depleted allogeneic hematopoietic cell grafts.

The data were taken from a study of T-cell reconstitution after alpha-beta-depleted transplantation in children (dated by TCRdb to 2016 to 2017). Background on the whole study: Using TCR repertoire profiling, the study quantitatively followed how T-cell immune reconstitution unfolded in children after TCRalphabeta/CD19-depleted allogeneic hematopoietic cell transplantation.

Points the paper makes about the study in general: Hyperexpanded clone frequencies declined over subsequent months; after one year, T-cell counts and TCRbeta diversity were mostly attributed to newly produced T cells. In some patients, the high TCRbeta diversity seen at day 60 was put down to recipient T cells and intrathymic progenitors that had survived conditioning. The apparently early alphabetaT-cell count recovery about two months after transplant was reportedly dependent on only several hundred rapidly expanded clones derived from non-depleted graft cells.

Trimming costs V 6 bases and J 10 bases, and their ends lie 13 bases apart. CDR1 MNHEY and CDR2 SVGEGT are derived from the germline V gene. The CDR3, from cysteine to phenylalanine, totals 12 residues. Only the CDR3 portion is preserved as DNA: 36 bases, with reading frame beginning at the first base. The clonotype comes from a male patient younger than 18 who had a stem cell transplant for acute lymphoblastic leukemia, so the T cells may come from the graft donor. The specimen was PBMCs, mostly from graft donor cells, collected 360 days after TCRalphabeta/CD19-depleted stem cell transplant. The chain is assembled from TRBV6-2 or TRBV6-3 and TRBJ2-1; D gene: possibly TRBD1, on 5 matching bases. The sequenced DNA is TGTGCCAGCAGGATCCCAGGGCCCGAGCAGTTCTTC. It codes for CASRIPGPEQFF.